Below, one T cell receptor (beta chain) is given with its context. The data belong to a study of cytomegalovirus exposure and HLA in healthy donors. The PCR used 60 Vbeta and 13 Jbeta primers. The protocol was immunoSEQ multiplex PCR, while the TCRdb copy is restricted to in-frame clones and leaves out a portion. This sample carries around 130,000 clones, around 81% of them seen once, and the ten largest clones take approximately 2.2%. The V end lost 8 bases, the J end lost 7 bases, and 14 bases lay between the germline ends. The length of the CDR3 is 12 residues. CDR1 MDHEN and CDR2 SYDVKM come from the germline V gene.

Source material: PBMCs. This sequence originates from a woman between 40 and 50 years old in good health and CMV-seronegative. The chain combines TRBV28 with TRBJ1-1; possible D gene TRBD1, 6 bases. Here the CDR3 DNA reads TGTGCCAGCCCTACAGGGTTCGATGAAGCTTTCTTT. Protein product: CASPTGFDEAFF.